This TCR beta chain was retrieved from a study of shared clonotypes between healthy human individuals. As defined, naive CD8 cells were CD45RO-negative and positively selected for CCR7, with terminally differentiated effector memory CD45RA+ cells excluded. J gave up 5 bases and V 1 base, and 10 bases lay outside the gene matches. The CDR3 is 18 amino acids. From germline, CDR1 is MGHRA and CDR2 YSYEKL. This clone was observed once. Replicate PCRs for sorted subsets used about 200 ng DNA; this equaled about 30,000 T cell genomes. The assay was immunoSEQ multiplex PCR, and TCRdb's table has in-frame clones only and misses some. The table records under 2,000,000 clones, over 85% of them present only once.

This TCR was recovered from a man aged 18 to 29 in good health. Sequenced sample: naive CD8+ T cells sorted from blood. This chain uses TRBV4-1 with TRBJ1-6; TRBD1 matches at 8 bases. As DNA, the CDR3 is TGCGCCAGCAGCCAAGGACCCGGAACAGGGGGTAATAATTCACCCCTCCACTTT. Translation: CASSQGPGTGGNNSPLHF.